The rows below give T cell receptor beta chains drawn from one sample of a study of beta chain features in type 1 diabetes. Data came from immunoSEQ multiplex PCR; TCRdb stores just in-frame clones and leaves some out. The sample has 200,000 to 300,000 clones; 14% are singletons. Sequencing was carried out using naive CD4+ T cells from blood. These receptors originate from a woman in her thirties or forties in good health. Each CDR3 is given without its conserved first and last residue. Clone size is given for some rows only: seen once, a few or many times, or a class if the clone is expanded.

v_gene: TRBV27; abundance: -; CDR3aa: ASSSGTANTGELF
v_gene: TRBV7-9; abundance: few; CDR3aa: ASRRGGNTGELF
v_gene: TRBV25-1; abundance: few; CDR3aa: ASSDQRGSEKLF
v_gene: TRBV4-3; abundance: -; CDR3aa: ASSQGAHSATNEKLF
v_gene: TRBV29-1; abundance: few; CDR3aa: SVEAGGAILSTDTQY
v_gene: TRBV9; abundance: -; CDR3aa: ASSEGLAGGTSYEQY
v_gene: TRBV10-3; abundance: few; CDR3aa: AISDSPNTEAF
v_gene: TRBV6-5; abundance: few; CDR3aa: ASSFDWSYGYT
v_gene: TRBV7-6; abundance: few; CDR3aa: ASSLEQGTGELF
v_gene: TRBV7-8; abundance: few; CDR3aa: ASSRREQQY